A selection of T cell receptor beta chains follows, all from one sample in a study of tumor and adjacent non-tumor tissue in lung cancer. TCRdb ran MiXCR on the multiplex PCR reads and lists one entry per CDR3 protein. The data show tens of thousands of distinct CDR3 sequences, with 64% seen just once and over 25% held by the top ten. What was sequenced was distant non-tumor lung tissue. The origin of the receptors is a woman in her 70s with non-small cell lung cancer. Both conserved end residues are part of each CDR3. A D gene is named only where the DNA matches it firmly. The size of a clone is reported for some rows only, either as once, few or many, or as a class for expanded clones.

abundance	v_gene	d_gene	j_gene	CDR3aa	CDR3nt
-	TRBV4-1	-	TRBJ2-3	CASNLNGDTDTQYF	TGCGCCAGCAACCTCAATGGGGATACAGATACGCAGTATTTT
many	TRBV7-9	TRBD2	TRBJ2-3	CASSTGTSGIGDTQYF	TGTGCCAGCAGCACCGGGACTAGCGGGATTGGAGATACGCAGTATTTT
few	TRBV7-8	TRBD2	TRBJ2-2	CASSSNPGGENTGELFF	TGTGCCAGCAGCTCCAACCCCGGGGGGGAGAACACCGGGGAGCTGTTTTTT
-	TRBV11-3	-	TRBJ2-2	CANSTIRAGELFF	TGTGCCAACAGCACCATTAGGGCCGGGGAGCTGTTTTTT
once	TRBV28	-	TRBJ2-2	CASSYSSNTGKLFF	TGTGCCAGCAGTTATAGTTCGAACACCGGGAAGCTGTTTTTT
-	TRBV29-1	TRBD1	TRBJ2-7	CRVEVEAGGEQYF	TGTAGAGTTGAAGTTGAAGCAGGGGGCGAGCAGTACTTC
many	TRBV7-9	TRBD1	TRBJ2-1	CASRRTGGPNEQFF	TGTGCCAGCAGACGGACAGGGGGCCCCAATGAGCAGTTCTTC
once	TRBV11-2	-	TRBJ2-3	CASSLGGVDTDTQYF	TGTGCCAGCAGCTTAGGAGGAGTAGACACAGATACGCAGTATTTT
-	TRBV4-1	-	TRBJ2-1	CVSSQAGREYNEQFF	TGCGTGAGCAGCCAAGCTGGGAGAGAATACAATGAGCAGTTCTTC
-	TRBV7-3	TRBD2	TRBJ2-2	CASSLTPSGRNTELFF	TGTGCCAGCAGCTTAACCCCTAGCGGGAGGAACACCGAGCTGTTCTTT
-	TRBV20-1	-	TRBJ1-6	CSAQPPGQVYSPLHF	TGCAGTGCTCAACCTCCCGGGCAGGTCTATTCACCCCTCCACTTT
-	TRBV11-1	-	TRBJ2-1	CTSNYLSWGEQFF	TGTACCAGCAATTACCTTTCCTGGGGTGAGCAGTTCTTC
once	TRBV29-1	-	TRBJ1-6	CSAAATGDNSPLHF	TGCAGTGCTGCGGCGACGGGGGATAATTCACCCCTCCACTTT
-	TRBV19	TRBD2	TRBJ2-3	CASSIGGREDTQYF	TGTGCCAGTAGTATCGGCGGGAGAGAAGATACGCAGTATTTT
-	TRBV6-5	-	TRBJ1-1	CASSYKAGPNTFF	TGTGCCAGCAGTTACAAGGCTGGTCCCAACACTTTCTTT
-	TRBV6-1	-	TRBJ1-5	CASNDAARVGQPQHF	TGTGCCAGCAATGACGCAGCCAGGGTGGGTCAGCCCCAGCATTTT
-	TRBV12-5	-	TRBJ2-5	CACGLYPGTSQETQYF	TGTGCTTGTGGTTTGTATCCAGGTACCTCCCAAGAGACCCAGTACTTC
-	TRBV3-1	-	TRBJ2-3	CASSPSGPQDTQYF	TGTGCCAGCAGCCCCTCAGGGCCACAGGATACGCAGTATTTT
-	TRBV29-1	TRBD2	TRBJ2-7	CSVGRLADEQHF	TGTAGCGTTGGACGGCTAGCGGACGAGCAGCACTTC
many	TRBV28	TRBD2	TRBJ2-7	CASSLTSGRDIYF	TGTGCCAGCAGTTTAACTAGCGGGAGGGATATCTACTTC
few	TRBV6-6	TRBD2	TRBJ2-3	CASSSGTGGAVTQYF	TGTGCCAGTAGTTCCGGGACGGGGGGTGCAGTTACGCAGTATTTT
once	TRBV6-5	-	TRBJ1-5	CVSTLDYSNQSQHF	TGTGTCAGCACTTTAGATTATAGCAATCAGTCCCAGCATTTT
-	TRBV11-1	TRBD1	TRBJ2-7	CASSSVSSDRDDEQYF	TGTGCCAGCAGCTCAGTATCTTCGGACAGGGACGACGAGCAGTACTTC
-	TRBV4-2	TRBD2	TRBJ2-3	CARSQGTSGTTDTQYF	TGTGCCAGGAGCCAAGGGACCAGCGGGACCACAGATACGCAGTATTTT
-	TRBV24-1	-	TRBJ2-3	CATTEPSTDTQYF	TGTGCCACCACTGAGCCTAGCACAGATACGCAGTATTTT
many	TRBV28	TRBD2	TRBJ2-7	CASSPPGTRPYEQYF	TGTGCCAGCAGTCCTCCAGGGACTAGGCCCTACGAGCAGTACTTC
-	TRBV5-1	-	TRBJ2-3	CASSLGGVNTDTQYF	TGCGCCAGCAGCTTGGGGGGAGTAAACACAGATACGCAGTATTTT
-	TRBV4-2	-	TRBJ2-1	CTSSQGGTENNEQFF	TGTACAAGCAGCCAAGGTGGGACGGAGAACAATGAGCAGTTCTTC
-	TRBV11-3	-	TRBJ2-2	CASSFDRNTGELFF	TGTGCCAGCAGCTTCGACAGAAACACCGGGGAGCTCTTTTTT
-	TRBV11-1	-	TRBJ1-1	CAGNLTGEPGGPEAFF	TGTGCCGGCAACTTGACGGGGGAGCCTGGGGGCCCTGAAGCTTTCTTT
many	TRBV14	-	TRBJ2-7	CASSQVNRAPYEQYF	TGTGCCAGCAGCCAAGTTAACAGGGCCCCCTACGAGCAGTACTTC
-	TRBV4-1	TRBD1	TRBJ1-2	CASRQTGIRDGYIF	TGCGCCAGCAGGCAGACAGGGATAAGGGATGGCTACATCTTC